Presented here are 27 T cell receptor beta chains from one specimen sequenced in a study of blood T cell repertoires in COVID-19. TCRdb keeps only in-frame clones here, not all; method: immunoSEQ multiplex PCR. The sample contains some 270,000 clones, around nine tenths of which appear only once. Sequenced: peripheral blood. The receptors stem from a man aged 35 to 55 with active or convalescent COVID-19.

The chain employs TRBV28 and TRBJ1-5; tentatively, D is TRBD1 (5 bases). The CDR3 length is 14 residues. The germline V gene encodes CDR1 MDHEN and CDR2 SYDVKM. Between the trimmed V and J ends, which lost 7 bases and 1 base, there was a span of 11 bases. CDR3 residues: CASTGGVSNQPQHF. In nucleotides, the CDR3 is TGTGCCAGCACCGGGGGGGTGAGCAATCAGCCCCAGCATTTT.

V usage is TRBV5-1 and J usage is TRBJ2-1, with TRBD1 identical over 10 bases. The germline CDR1 and CDR2 sequences are SGHRS and YFSETQ. This CDR3 spans 15 amino acids. V lost 4 bases, J lost 9 bases, and 10 bases stayed unmatched. This CDR3 is CASSSLDRGGSEQFF. The CDR3 bases are TGCGCCAGCAGCAGCCTGGACAGGGGGGGGAGTGAGCAGTTCTTC.

The chain has TRBV11-2 and TRBJ1-2; D may be TRBD1 (5 bases). CDR3 size: 18 residues. CDR1 is SGHAT and CDR2 is FQNNGV in the germline V gene. Trimming left V 4 bases short and J 4 bases short, with 25 bases between. The CDR3 protein is CASSSGRGRTSGSYGYTF. The CDR3 coding sequence is TGTGCCAGCAGCTCCGGAAGAGGCCGGACCTCAGGGTCCTATGGCTACACCTTC. The complete variable domain, with remaining parts taken from reference TRBV11-2 and TRBJ1-2, reads EAGVAQSPRYKIIEKRQSVAFWCNPISGHATLYWYQQILGQGPKLLIQFQNNGVVDDSQLPKDRFSAERLKGVDSTLKIQPAKLEDSAVYLCASSSGRGRTSGSYGYTFGSGTRLTVV.

A single count supports this clone. The V and J genes are TRBV19 and TRBJ2-1; 8 positions agree with TRBD2. Germline V gives CDR1 LNHDA, CDR2 SQIVND (reference sequence). V was clipped by 5 bases and J by 4 bases; unmatched bases: 13. This CDR3 has 17 amino acids. The CDR3 here is CASSPRWSGRGYNEQFF. For the CDR3, the DNA is TGTGCCAGTAGTCCCCGTTGGAGCGGGAGAGGATACAATGAGCAGTTCTTC.

In this sample, this clone turned up a few times. The chain links TRBV4-1 to TRBJ1-5; 9 nucleotides line up with TRBD1. J gave up 4 bases and V 0 bases, and 7 bases lay outside the gene matches. In germline, CDR1 is MGHRA, CDR2 YSYEKL. This CDR3 contains 17 residues. CDR3 in DNA: TGCGCCAGCAGCCAAGAAGTCCGACAGGGGGGGAATCAGCCCCAGCATTTT. Translating gives CASSQEVRQGGNQPQHF.

The chain carries TRBV9 and TRBJ2-2; 9 bases align to TRBD2. The CDR3 totals 18 residues. Germline V lookup: CDR1 SGDLS, CDR2 YYNGEE. After removal of 0 bases from V and 6 bases from J, the junction contained 12 bases not matched to a gene. CDR3 sequence reads: CASSVGPTREGRAGELFF. The CDR3 DNA reads as TGTGCCAGCAGCGTAGGCCCGACGCGGGAGGGCCGGGCCGGGGAGCTGTTTTTT.

V is TRBV6-5 and J is TRBJ2-2; weak D call: TRBD2 (5 bases). V was shortened by 8 bases and J by 5 bases, with 18 bases between the two germline ends. This CDR3 comprises 15 residues. Germline assignment: CDR1 MNHEY and CDR2 SVGAGI. CDR3 sequence: CASRLDHRGTGELFF. For the CDR3, the DNA is TGTGCCAGCCGTTTAGACCACCGAGGGACCGGGGAGCTGTTTTTT.

CDR3 region: CSVGAQGSGPQHF. DNA for the CDR3: TGCAGCGTTGGCGCCCAGGGTTCAGGGCCCCAGCATTTT. This chain connects TRBV29-1 to TRBJ1-5, with D possibly TRBD1 on 5 matching bases. CDR1 SQVTM and CDR2 ANQGSEA come from the germline V gene. V was shortened by 4 bases and J by 9 bases, with 16 bases between the two germline ends. CDR3 length equals 13 residues. Full variable domain (rest looked up from reference TRBV29-1 and TRBJ1-5): SAVISQKPSRDICQRGTSLTIQCQVDSQVTMMFWYRQQPGQSLTLIATANQGSEATYESGFVIDKFPISRPNLTFSTLTVSNMSPEDSSIYLCSVGAQGSGPQHFGDGTRLSIL.

This clone was seen just once. Other DNA sequences from this sample encode an identical CDR3 as well. The gene calls are TRBV9 and TRBJ1-1; D uncertain. The V gene lost 2 bases and the J gene lost 1 base, with 12 bases spanning the gap. This CDR3 comprises 15 residues. CDR1 SGDLS and CDR2 YYNGEE come from the germline V gene. The CDR3 coding sequence is TGTGCCAGCAGCGTGGGAGGAGGACCGAACACTGAAGCTTTCTTT. It is translated as CASSVGGGPNTEAFF.

Only a few counts were recorded for this clone. The chain has TRBV18 and TRBJ2-7; tentative D call: TRBD2 (7 bases). Germline lookup yields CDR1 KGHSH and CDR2 LQKENI. This CDR3 is built from 15 residues. V gave up 0 bases and J gave up 7 bases, with 16 bases separating them. The CDR3 here is CASSPPTGGEGEQYF. The CDR3, as DNA: TGTGCCAGCTCACCACCGACAGGAGGGGAGGGAGAGCAGTACTTC.

This clone was seen more than once but under ten times. J is TRBJ1-6 and V is TRBV19; D unresolved. V lost 3 bases, J lost 7 bases, and 10 bases lay in between. The CDR3 is made up of 14 amino acids. Germline V gives CDR1 LNHDA, CDR2 SQIVND (reference sequence). CDR3 nucleotides: TGTGCCAGTAGTATCGGGTCGAGGAATTCACCCCTCCACTTT. The encoded protein is CASSIGSRNSPLHF.

This sequence joins TRBV6-5 and TRBJ2-1; D remains ambiguous. The germline CDR1 and CDR2 sequences are MNHEY and SVGAGI. Trimming took 8 bases from V and 7 from J, leaving 12 bases between them. CDR3 length: 12 residues. The CDR3 reads CASVEFTNEQFF. CDR3 nucleotides: TGTGCCAGCGTCGAGTTCACGAATGAGCAGTTCTTC.

The rearrangement joins TRBV3-1 (or the pseudogene TRBV3-2) to TRBJ2-7; D gene ambiguous. The CDR3 runs to 15 residues. Germline CDR1 is LGHDT and CDR2 is YNNKEL (reference sequence). V was cut by 1 base and J by 4 bases, with 14 bases left in between. DNA of the CDR3: TGTGCCAGCAGCCAAGGGAGACCAGAGATTTACGAGCAGTACTTC. It encodes CASSQGRPEIYEQYF.

This clone was observed a handful of times. The chain is built from TRBV19 and TRBJ1-4, with D maybe TRBD1 (6 bases). This CDR3 region has 15 residues. Germline loops: CDR1 LNHDA, CDR2 SQIVND (reference sequence). Trimming removed 7 bases at V and 1 base at J, with 13 bases between. The CDR3 nucleotides read TGTGCCAGTAATCCCCAACAGGGAACTAATGAAAAACTGTTTTTT. Amino acid sequence: CASNPQQGTNEKLFF.

The chain uses TRBV15 and TRBJ2-7; the match to TRBD2 covers 14 bases. The CDR3 has 15 amino acids. V shed 5 bases and J 4 bases; nucleotides not matched to a gene: 4. Germline V gives CDR1 LNHNV, CDR2 YYDKDF (reference sequence). CDR3 loop: CATSFGLAGGYEQYF. DNA for the CDR3: TGTGCCACCAGCTTCGGACTAGCGGGAGGTTACGAGCAGTACTTC.

The chain recombines TRBV28 with TRBJ1-4; a weak D match, TRBD1 (5 bases). Germline CDR1 and CDR2: MDHEN and SYDVKM. V dropped 4 bases and J dropped 10 bases, with 16 bases sitting between them. The length of the CDR3 is 14 residues. The CDR3 protein is CASSSELTGGKLFF. For the CDR3, the DNA is TGTGCCAGCAGTTCCGAACTTACCGGGGGAAAACTGTTTTTT.

The chain links TRBV11-3 to TRBJ2-7, with 9 nucleotides matching TRBD1. V shed 3 bases, J shed 4 bases, and the junction held 4 bases outside the gene matches. Germline V lookup: CDR1 SGHNT, CDR2 YENEEA. The CDR3 loop spans 14 amino acids. This CDR3 reads CASSLTGGVYEQYF. CDR3 nucleotide sequence: TGTGCCAGCAGCTTGACAGGGGGTGTGTACGAGCAGTACTTC.

The rearrangement joins TRBV6-4 to TRBJ2-1, with TRBD2 matching 8 bases. CDR1 is MRHNA and CDR2 is SNTAGT in the germline V gene. Germline trimming cut 5 bases from V and 0 bases from J; bases unmatched to any gene: 0. There are 14 residues in the CDR3. CDR3 coding DNA: TGTGCCAGCAGTCGGGAGGGCTCCTACAATGAGCAGTTCTTC. Encoded protein: CASSREGSYNEQFF.

This chain joins TRBV5-1 and TRBJ2-7, with TRBD1 identical over 7 bases. In germline, CDR1 is SGHRS, CDR2 YFSETQ. This CDR3 has 14 residues. V gave up 2 bases and J gave up 3 bases; unmatched junction bases: 5. The DNA of the CDR3 is TGCGCCAGCAGCTTTGACAGGGTGGACTACGAGCAGTACTTC. Its translation is CASSFDRVDYEQYF.

This clone was seen a single time. The genes are TRBV12-3 or TRBV12-4 and TRBJ1-1, with 9 bases lining up with TRBD1. This CDR3 is built from 13 residues. V shed 8 bases and J 1 base; nucleotides not matched to a gene: 2. CDR3 in DNA: TGTGCCAGCGGACAGGGGCCGAACACTGAAGCTTTCTTT. Translation: CASGQGPNTEAFF.

The chain combines TRBV4-2 with TRBJ2-1, with 9 bases identical to TRBD1. The trim removed 3 bases at V and 8 bases at J, leaving 8 bases unmatched. This CDR3 region has 15 residues. CDR1 is LGHNA and CDR2 is YNFKEQ in the germline V gene. The CDR3 spells CASSQHRGRIDEQFF. CDR3 in DNA: TGTGCCAGCAGCCAGCACAGGGGGCGGATAGATGAGCAGTTCTTC.

On this clone: Other DNA sequences from this sample encode an identical CDR3 as well. V and J are TRBV30 and TRBJ2-5; D is uncertain. V shed 3 bases and J shed 2 bases, with 4 bases lying between them. There are 11 residues in the CDR3. The germline gives CDR1 GTSNPN, CDR2 SVGIG (reference sequence). CDR3 DNA: TGTGCCTGGAGGAGACAAGAGACCCAGTACTTC. It is translated as CAWRRQETQYF.

The chain combines TRBV24-1 with TRBJ2-7; unclear D gene. The CDR3 extends over 14 amino acids. V was shortened by 2 bases and J by 3 bases, with 10 bases between the two germline ends. CDR1 and CDR2 from the germline V gene are KGHDR and SFDVKD. The CDR3 spells CATSDSGRNYEQYF. As DNA, the CDR3 is TGTGCCACCAGTGATTCTGGGCGCAACTACGAGCAGTACTTC.

This clone was observed a handful of times. The chain recombines TRBV19 with TRBJ1-1; no reliable D call. This CDR3 region has 13 residues. Trimming stripped 3 bases from V and 4 bases from J, with 9 bases between. Germline V gene sequence: CDR1 LNHDA, CDR2 SQIVND (reference sequence). This CDR3 is CASSIAVATEAFF. CDR3 bases: TGTGCCAGTAGTATCGCGGTGGCCACTGAAGCTTTCTTT.

The V gene is TRBV7-9, the J gene TRBJ1-2; D is possibly TRBD1 (5 bases). CDR1 SEHNR and CDR2 FQNEAQ come from the germline V gene (reference sequence). V dropped 4 bases and J dropped 4 bases, with 13 bases sitting between them. The CDR3 has 14 residues. CDR3 loop: CASSYGGEGYGYTF. CDR3 in DNA: TGTGCCAGCAGCTATGGAGGGGAGGGCTATGGCTACACCTTC.

The chain joins TRBV6-5 to TRBJ2-7, with D perhaps matching TRBD1 (5 bases). Trimming shortened V by 10 bases and J by 2 bases, and 18 bases separated the two germline ends. The germline CDR1 and CDR2 sequences are MNHEY and SVGAGI. The CDR3 contains 14 residues. In nucleotides, the CDR3 is TGTGCCACCTACCGAATGGGGCGTACCTACGAGCAGTACTTC. It encodes CATYRMGRTYEQYF.

This chain joins TRBV4-1 and TRBJ1-5; D is unclear. This CDR3 has 13 amino acids. Trimming shortened V by 2 bases and J by 5 bases, and 7 bases separated the two germline ends. Germline values: CDR1 MGHRA, CDR2 YSYEKL. This CDR3 is CASSQQLDQPQHF. The CDR3 nucleotides are TGCGCCAGCAGCCAACAGTTGGATCAGCCCCAGCATTTT.